This T cell receptor beta chain was identified in a study of blood T cell repertoires in COVID-19. Whole-study context: Some COVID-19 samples were acute and others convalescent; all came from the United States, Italy and Spain.

The germline V and J ends were trimmed by 4 bases and 0 bases, with 10 bases remaining between them. The CDR3 is 14 residues long. Germline loops: CDR1 LNHDA, CDR2 SQIVND (reference sequence). Clones were sequenced by immunoSEQ multiplex PCR, and TCRdb holds only the in-frame ones, with some missing. This table holds 12,000 to 15,000 clones, 88% found once. The chain is built from TRBV19 and TRBJ2-7, with no clear D. The sample comprised peripheral blood. The TCR was taken from a human donor in a cohort sampled during active COVID-19. The CDR3 nucleotides read TGTGCCAGTAGTAGGGCCTTCACCTCCTACGAGCAGTACTTC. This translates into CASSRAFTSYEQYF.